These 3 T cell receptor beta chains were sequenced from one sample in a study of Graves' ophthalmopathy and Graves' hyperthyroidism. TCR beta CDR3 regions were amplified from RNA transcripts. After a first-round RT-PCR with HTBI primers, a second-round multiplex PCR was run. TCRdb reprocessed the multiplex PCR reads via MiXCR and lists one record per CDR3 protein. The top ten clones hold 2% to 3% of a sample with 400,000 or so distinct CDR3 sequences, about 15% of them seen once. Sequenced material: peripheral blood. The receptors originated from an adult woman with stable Graves' hyperthyroidism.

DNA for the CDR3: TGCGCCAGCAGCCAACCCGGGACCGGGGAGCTGTTTTTT. Translated: CASSQPGTGELFF. The rearrangement links TRBV4-1 to TRBJ2-2; D is unclear. This CDR3 is 13 amino acids long. Germline loops: CDR1 MGHRA, CDR2 YSYEKL. The V end lost 2 bases, the J end lost 5 bases, and 6 bases lay between the germline ends.

This clonotype occurred many times. The V and J genes are TRBV29-1 and TRBJ2-5; TRBD2 is a possible D gene (6 bases). This CDR3 spans 15 amino acids. Germline-derived CDR1 and CDR2 are SQVTM and ANQGSEA. V was shortened by 6 bases and J by 0 bases, with 17 bases between the two germline ends. The CDR3 region is CSVGGSGSYQETQYF. DNA for the CDR3: TGCAGCGTAGGAGGGTCAGGCTCGTACCAAGAGACCCAGTACTTC.

This clonotype has ten or more counts. The chain couples TRBV12-3 or TRBV12-4 to TRBJ1-1, with D perhaps matching TRBD1 (6 bases). The CDR3 contains 17 residues. V was cut by 6 bases and J by 6 bases, with 26 bases left in between. The CDR3, as DNA: TGTGCCAGCAGAGCTGACAGGATGGGGGTCGTTAGCTCTGAAGCTTTCTTT. It is translated as CASRADRMGVVSSEAFF.